These T cell receptor beta chains were read from a single sample in a study of cytomegalovirus exposure and HLA in healthy donors. Method: immunoSEQ multiplex PCR; TCRdb's copy keeps in-frame clones and lacks some. The sample shows about 150,000 clones, 60% to 85% of them seen only once. The specimen was PBMCs. These receptors were collected from a middle-aged man in good health and CMV-seropositive. Both conserved end residues are part of each CDR3. D genes are given only for firm matches. Size values are once, few and many counts, or a class for expanded clones, and some rows have none.

j_call clone_size d_call v_call cdr3_nt cdr3_aa
TRBJ1-3 - - TRBV29-1 TGCAGCGTTCGGGGAGGGGCTGGAAACACCATATATTTT CSVRGGAGNTIYF
TRBJ2-5 once TRBD2 TRBV5-4 TGTGCCAGCAGCCGCACTATTGGCGGGAGGGCCCAGATAGAGACCCAGTACTTC CASSRTIGGRAQIETQYF
TRBJ1-1 - - TRBV4-1 TGCGCCAGCAGCAGATGGGACGGGGGAAAGAACACTGAAGCTTTCTTT CASSRWDGGKNTEAFF
TRBJ1-2 - TRBD1 TRBV2 TGTGCCAGCAGTGACATAGGGGGCGCGGGCTATGGCTACACCTTC CASSDIGGAGYGYTF
TRBJ2-1 once TRBD2 TRBV2 TGTGCCAGCAGTGAAGCGGGACTAGCGTCAAATGAGCAGTTCTTC CASSEAGLASNEQFF
TRBJ1-1 - - TRBV10-3 TGTGCCATCAGAGAGGACAAATCTTACGAAGCTTTCTTT CAIREDKSYEAFF
TRBJ2-2 - - TRBV11-2 TGTGCCAGCAGCTTTACTAGTGGCACCGGGGAGCTGTTTTTT CASSFTSGTGELFF
TRBJ2-3 - TRBD2 TRBV9 TGTGCCAGCAGCCTTGGACTAGCGGGAGTGTACGATACGCAGTATTTT CASSLGLAGVYDTQYF
TRBJ1-1 - TRBD1 TRBV9 TGTGCCAGCAGCGTCGGACAGGCAAACACTGAAGCTTTCTTT CASSVGQANTEAFF
TRBJ2-7 - TRBD2 TRBV7-9 TGTGCCAGCAGCTACGGGGGGGCGCACGAGCAGTACTTC CASSYGGAHEQYF
TRBJ2-1 - - TRBV6-5 TGTGCCAGCAGACACTACAATGAGCAGTTCTTC CASRHYNEQFF
TRBJ2-2 - TRBD1 TRBV19 TGTGCCAGTAAGGGAGCAGACAGGGCCGGGGAGCTGTTTTTT CASKGADRAGELFF
TRBJ1-5 - - TRBV7-8 TGTGCCAGCAGCTTGGGACTGATGAGCAATCAGCCCCAGCATTTT CASSLGLMSNQPQHF
TRBJ2-2 - TRBD1 TRBV23-1 TGCGCCGGACGGCAGGGGGCACCCACCGGGGAGCTGTTTTTT CAGRQGAPTGELFF
TRBJ1-4 - TRBD1 TRBV6-1 TGTGCCAGCAGAGGCGGGACAGCAAATGAAAAACTGTTTTTT CASRGGTANEKLFF
TRBJ1-4 - TRBD1 TRBV5-1 TGCGCCAGCAGCTTGGCCCCCGAGACAGGGGGGAATGAAAAACTGTTTTTT CASSLAPETGGNEKLFF
TRBJ2-7 - TRBD1 TRBV7-2 TGTGCCAGCAGCTTCGACAGGGCCGAGCAGTACTTC CASSFDRAEQYF
TRBJ1-3 - - TRBV11-2 TGTGCCAGCAGCCGAGTTCGCTCTGGAAACACCATATATTTT CASSRVRSGNTIYF
TRBJ1-1 once - TRBV28 TGTGCCAGCAGTTTAAGAGCGAACACTGAAGCTTTCTTT CASSLRANTEAFF
TRBJ2-1 - TRBD2 TRBV2 TGTGCCCCCCGAGGGCTGACTAGCGGGAGTTTTTTCTTC CAPRGLTSGSFFF
TRBJ2-7 - TRBD1 TRBV5-6 TGTGCCAGCAGCTCCCGGGACAGGGGTGGTAGGCAGTACTTC CASSSRDRGGRQYF
TRBJ1-1 few TRBD1 TRBV13 TGTGCCAGCAGCAGGACAGGGGACTTATTTGAAGCTTTCTTT CASSRTGDLFEAFF
TRBJ2-7 few - TRBV2 TGTGCCAGCAGTGGGGTACTTGGGGCACCCCGAGCATACGAGCAGTACTTC CASSGVLGAPRAYEQYF
TRBJ2-7 - - TRBV5-1 TGCGCCAGCAGCTTGGGGGGTCGGACATACGAGCAGTACTTC CASSLGGRTYEQYF
TRBJ2-7 - TRBD1 TRBV5-6 TGTGCCAGCAGCTCCACAGGGGACTACGAGCAGTACTTC CASSSTGDYEQYF
TRBJ2-7 - - TRBV6-5 TGTGCCAGCAGTCTTACGGGGGACTACGAGCAGTACTTC CASSLTGDYEQYF
TRBJ2-5 - TRBD1 TRBV6-6 TGTGCCAGCAGTTACGGGACAGCCATAGAGACCCAGTACTTC CASSYGTAIETQYF
TRBJ1-5 - - TRBV30 TGTGCCTGGAGTGGAGGCGGACTCAATCAGCCCCAGCATTTT CAWSGGGLNQPQHF
TRBJ2-1 - TRBD2 TRBV5-4 TGTGCCAGCCAGGCGGGAGGGAGATACAATGAGCAGTTCTTC CASQAGGRYNEQFF
TRBJ2-4 - - TRBV5-1 TGCGCCAGCAGCTTGGACCGTACGAACAGTCAGTACTTC CASSLDRTNSQYF
TRBJ2-1 - - TRBV28 TGTGCCAGCAGAAGACAGCTAAGCTCCTACAATGAGCAGTTCTTC CASRRQLSSYNEQFF
TRBJ2-3 once TRBD2 TRBV4-1 TGCGCCAGCAGCCAAGTCTGGCCAGCGGGAGAAGGCGATACGCAGTATTTT CASSQVWPAGEGDTQYF
TRBJ2-2 - - TRBV2 TGTGCCAGCAGTGCGCGAGGGGAGCTGTTTTTT CASSARGELFF
TRBJ2-6 - - TRBV28 TGTGCCAGCAGCCCAACTAGGTCCTCTGGGGCCAACGTCCTGACTTTC CASSPTRSSGANVLTF
TRBJ1-5 few - TRBV5-6 TGTGCCAGCAGCCGGGGACTGCCGAGGAACAATCAGCCCCAGCATTTT CASSRGLPRNNQPQHF
TRBJ1-1 - - TRBV6-5 TGTGCCAGCAGTTACTCGCGGGAGAACACTGAAGCTTTCTTT CASSYSRENTEAFF
TRBJ2-7 - - TRBV19 TGTGCCAGTAGTATTGGCAGGGGCTACGAGCAGTACTTC CASSIGRGYEQYF
TRBJ2-6 - TRBD1 TRBV7-9 TGTGCCAGCAGCTTGGCCCAGGGGGCTGGGGCCAGCGTCCTGACTTTC CASSLAQGAGASVLTF
TRBJ2-1 - TRBD2 TRBV15 TGTGCCACCAGTTGGTTCGGCGGGAGGAGAGCCGACACCAAGTTCTTC CATSWFGGRRADTKFF
TRBJ2-7 - - TRBV5-4 TGTGCCAGCAGCTCGACAACAGGTTACGAGCAGTACTTC CASSSTTGYEQYF
TRBJ2-1 - - TRBV30 TGTGCCTGGAGCCCAGGGGTAGGTGAGCAGTTCTTC CAWSPGVGEQFF
TRBJ2-3 - TRBD1 TRBV19 TGTGCCAGTAAGGTGGGGGGACAGGGAGCCTCAGATACGCAGTATTTT CASKVGGQGASDTQYF